This T cell receptor (beta chain) was documented in a study of T cell changes during pregnancy in multiple sclerosis. Libraries were prepared by immunoSEQ multiplex PCR; TCRdb keeps only in-frame clonotypes and omits some of them. Among fewer than 70,000 clones, 80% to 90% were seen once, and the ten largest hold under 3%. Germline V lookup: CDR1 LNHDA, CDR2 SQIVND (reference sequence). The V end lost 5 bases, the J end lost 0 bases, and 14 bases lay between the germline ends. The CDR3 spans 16 residues. This TCR was sampled from a female donor with multiple sclerosis, enrolled in a pregnancy study. The V gene is TRBV19, the J gene TRBJ1-3; TRBD1 is a possible D gene (5 bases). Sample: peripheral blood, taken in the first trimester of pregnancy. The CDR3 nucleotides read TGTGCCAGTAGTGGGGCAGGGCAACTCTCTGGAAACACCATATATTTT. This sequence encodes CASSGAGQLSGNTIYF.